This T cell receptor beta chain is from a study of radiotherapy plus CTLA-4 blockade in lung cancer. The method was immunoSEQ multiplex PCR; TCRdb's version includes in-frame clones alone and lacks a portion of them. The sample has 40,000 to 50,000 clones; under 80% are singletons. Worth noting for this clone: Its antigen remains unknown.

Looked up from germline, CDR1 is MNHNS and CDR2 is SASEGT. V lost 3 bases and J lost 1, with 18 bases in between. CDR3 length equals 17 residues. Whole-study results and caveats: Reported findings show early blood T cell clone dynamics, with interferon-beta, best predicted response.

Enrolled patients, whose metastatic non-small-cell lung cancer was chemo-refractory, received focal radiation plus CTLA-4 blockade with ipilimumab. V usage is TRBV6-1 and J usage is TRBJ1-2, with D possibly being TRBD1 (5 bases). Sequenced material: peripheral blood, taken from a patient treated with radiotherapy plus ipilimumab. The TCR sequence derives from a human donor with non-small cell lung cancer who had stable disease on radiotherapy plus ipilimumab. The CDR3 protein is CASSDGMTALFNYGYTF. The CDR3 nucleotides are TGTGCCAGCAGTGATGGAATGACAGCCCTCTTTAACTATGGCTACACCTTC.